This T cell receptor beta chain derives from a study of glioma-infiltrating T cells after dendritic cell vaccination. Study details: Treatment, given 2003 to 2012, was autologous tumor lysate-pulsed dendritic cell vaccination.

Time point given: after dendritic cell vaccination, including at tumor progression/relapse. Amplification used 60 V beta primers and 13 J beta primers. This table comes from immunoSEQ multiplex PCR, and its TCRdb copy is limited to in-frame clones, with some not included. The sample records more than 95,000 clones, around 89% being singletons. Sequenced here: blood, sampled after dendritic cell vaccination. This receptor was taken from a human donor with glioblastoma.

The CDR3 nucleotides read TGCGCCAGCAGCCAACCATCTGGACTAGCCAAAAACATTCAGTACTTC. Translated, it gives CASSQPSGLAKNIQYF. This chain joins TRBV4-1 and TRBJ2-4; D possibly corresponds to TRBD2 (5 bases). Germline V lookup: CDR1 MGHRA, CDR2 YSYEKL. This CDR3 is built from 16 residues. V was clipped by 2 bases and J by 0 bases, with 11 bases between them.